Listed below are T cell receptor beta chains from one sample, sequenced in a study of OX40 agonist ivuxolimab in advanced cancers. Sequenced by immunoSEQ multiplex PCR; TCRdb stores in-frame clones only, minus some. The data show around 87,000 clones, roughly 94% seen once. This specimen was CD4+ or CD8+ T cells sorted from blood, taken in a trial of the OX40 agonist ivuxolimab. These receptor sequences come from an adult with an advanced solid tumor such as melanoma, head and neck, liver or kidney cancer. CDR3s include the opening cysteine and the closing phenylalanine or tryptophan. The D gene is left open where the match is weak. Not every row has a clone size; where given, it reads once, few, many or a size class.

j_call d_call v_call clone_size cdr3_aa cdr3_nt
TRBJ2-5 NA TRBV27 NA CASSYLSGYQETQYF TGTGCCAGCAGTTACCTCTCCGGTTACCAAGAGACCCAGTACTTC
TRBJ2-7 NA TRBV27 once CASSLSGQWAREQYF TGTGCCAGCAGTTTATCGGGCCAGTGGGCGAGGGAGCAGTACTTC
TRBJ2-7 NA TRBV9 NA CASSVEEGPLPEQYF TGTGCCAGCAGCGTAGAGGAAGGACCCCTGCCAGAGCAGTACTTC
TRBJ1-1 TRBD1 TRBV27 NA CASSFLGQGVRTEAFF TGTGCCAGCAGTTTTTTGGGACAGGGGGTTCGGACTGAAGCTTTCTTT
TRBJ1-3 NA TRBV11-2 NA CASSFFGASSGNTIYF TGTGCCAGCAGCTTCTTTGGGGCGAGCTCTGGAAACACCATATATTTT
TRBJ2-2 TRBD2 TRBV15 NA CATSRDRTSVNTGELFF TGTGCCACCAGCAGAGATCGGACTAGCGTGAACACCGGGGAGCTGTTTTTT
TRBJ1-1 TRBD1 TRBV11-2 NA CASSLDWAQGDEAFF TGTGCCAGCAGCTTAGATTGGGCACAGGGGGATGAAGCTTTCTTT
TRBJ2-7 NA TRBV30 NA CAWSVRSNRVEYF TGTGCCTGGTCGGTGCGCTCCAACAGAGTCGAGTACTTC
TRBJ2-3 TRBD1 TRBV5-1 NA CASASHGQGEDTQYF TGCGCCAGCGCGAGCCACGGACAGGGGGAAGATACGCAGTATTTT
TRBJ2-7 NA TRBV10-2 NA CASRPLGGYEQYF TGCGCCAGCAGGCCTCTAGGGGGCTACGAGCAGTACTTC
TRBJ2-5 NA TRBV19 NA CASSISQRQETQYF TGTGCCAGTAGTATCAGCCAGCGACAAGAGACCCAGTACTTC
TRBJ2-7 NA TRBV5-1 NA CASSLGQWGEQYF TGCGCCAGCAGCTTGGGGCAGTGGGGCGAGCAGTACTTC
TRBJ1-1 NA TRBV7-9 NA CASSLTVTEAFF TGTGCCAGCAGCTTAACCGTCACTGAAGCTTTCTTT
TRBJ2-1 NA TRBV27 NA CASSLWGATEQFF TGTGCCAGCAGTTTATGGGGGGCCACTGAGCAGTTCTTC
TRBJ2-2 NA TRBV5-1 NA CASSLPGTGELFF TGCGCCAGCAGCTTGCCGGGAACCGGGGAGCTGTTTTTT
TRBJ1-2 NA TRBV7-2 NA CASSLGRNGYTF TGTGCCAGCAGTCTAGGGAGAAATGGCTACACCTTC
TRBJ2-7 TRBD1 TRBV5-1 NA CASSSSPGTDEQYF TGCGCCAGCAGCTCTAGCCCCGGGACAGACGAGCAGTACTTC
TRBJ2-5 NA TRBV6-1 NA CASKHTGFGETQYF TGTGCCAGCAAACATACAGGGTTTGGTGAGACCCAGTACTTC
TRBJ2-2 TRBD1 TRBV5-6 once CASSLEQGVDGELFF TGTGCCAGCAGCTTGGAACAGGGGGTTGACGGGGAGCTGTTTTTT
TRBJ2-7 TRBD1 TRBV27 once CASRGTGSNYEQYF TGTGCCAGCAGGGGGACAGGGTCAAACTACGAGCAGTACTTC
TRBJ1-2 NA TRBV7-6 once CASSLVDLSGYTF TGTGCCAGCAGCTTAGTGGACCTATCGGGCTACACCTTC
TRBJ1-1 TRBD1 TRBV19 NA CASRGTDNTEAFF TGTGCCAGTAGAGGGACAGACAACACTGAAGCTTTCTTT
TRBJ1-1 NA TRBV18 NA CASSPRGVNTEAFF TGTGCCAGCTCACCACGGGGGGTGAACACTGAAGCTTTCTTT
TRBJ2-2 NA TRBV6-5 NA CASRLQITGELFF TGTGCCAGCAGGTTACAGATCACCGGGGAGCTGTTTTTT
TRBJ1-4 NA TRBV5-4 NA CASTTGLATNEKLFF TGTGCCAGCACCACCGGCCTAGCAACTAATGAAAAACTGTTTTTT
TRBJ2-7 NA TRBV4-1 NA CASSQEGSSTYEQYF TGCGCCAGCAGCCAAGAAGGCTCATCAACCTACGAGCAGTACTTC
TRBJ2-7 TRBD1 TRBV29-1 NA CSVEGQGAYEQYF TGCAGCGTTGAAGGGCAGGGGGCCTACGAGCAGTACTTC
TRBJ2-1 NA TRBV19 NA CASSITVGPNEQFF TGTGCCAGTAGTATAACGGTAGGGCCCAATGAGCAGTTCTTC
TRBJ2-3 TRBD2 TRBV29-1 NA CSVEETSGGATDTQYF TGCAGCGTTGAAGAGACTAGCGGGGGGGCGACAGATACGCAGTATTTT
TRBJ2-3 NA TRBV4-1 once CASSQEVVLYGLSTDTQYF TGCGCCAGCAGCCAAGAAGTAGTATTATATGGGTTAAGCACAGATACGCAGTATTTT
TRBJ2-6 NA TRBV4-1 NA CASSQGSGAGANVLTF TGCGCCAGCAGCCAAGGGTCCGGGGCTGGGGCCAACGTCCTGACTTTC
TRBJ2-1 TRBD2 TRBV4-1 NA CASSPGLAAPREQFF TGCGCCAGCAGCCCTGGGCTAGCGGCCCCCAGGGAGCAGTTCTTC
TRBJ2-7 NA TRBV11-2 NA CASSLGQYEQYF TGTGCCAGCAGCTTAGGGCAGTACGAGCAGTACTTC
TRBJ1-1 NA TRBV30 NA CAWSAGLNTEAFF TGTGCCTGGAGTGCCGGCCTGAACACTGAAGCTTTCTTT
TRBJ2-1 NA TRBV27 NA CASSVLNNEQFF TGTGCCAGCAGTGTCCTAAACAATGAGCAGTTCTTC
TRBJ1-2 NA TRBV6-6 NA CASSYSSGLYGYTF TGTGCCAGCAGTTACTCGAGCGGACTTTATGGCTACACCTTC
TRBJ1-4 NA TRBV21-1 NA CASSISQGQRRTNEKLFF TGTGCCAGCAGCATCTCACAGGGACAGCGGAGAACTAATGAAAAACTGTTTTTT
TRBJ2-1 TRBD2 TRBV7-3 NA CASSPSGLAGGSYNEQFF TGTGCCAGCAGCCCGTCCGGACTAGCGGGAGGCTCCTACAATGAGCAGTTCTTC
TRBJ2-5 NA TRBV7-2 NA CASSVRGPVLQETQYF TGTGCCAGCAGCGTCCGGGGTCCAGTGCTCCAAGAGACCCAGTACTTC
TRBJ2-5 TRBD2 TRBV27 NA CASSLKGGGALKTQYF TGTGCCAGCAGTTTAAAGGGCGGGGGGGCCTTAAAGACCCAGTACTTC
TRBJ2-3 TRBD2 TRBV11-2 NA CASSRTSGSWADTQYF TGTGCCAGCAGCCGGACTAGCGGGAGTTGGGCAGATACGCAGTATTTT
TRBJ1-1 NA TRBV4-3 NA CASSQVVKNTEAFF TGCGCCAGCAGCCAAGTGGTTAAGAACACTGAAGCTTTCTTT
TRBJ2-7 NA TRBV14 NA CASGQGYEQYF TGTGCCAGCGGGCAGGGCTACGAGCAGTACTTC
TRBJ1-2 NA TRBV7-9 few CASSREGYTF TGTGCCAGCAGTCGCGAGGGCTACACCTTC
TRBJ1-3 NA TRBV6-5 NA CASSYKGSSGNTIYF TGTGCCAGCAGTTACAAAGGATCCTCTGGAAACACCATATATTTT
TRBJ2-2 NA TRBV27 NA CASSLITGELFF TGTGCCAGCAGTCTTATCACCGGGGAGCTGTTTTTT
TRBJ1-2 NA TRBV21-1 NA CASSPGPTGGDGYTF TGTGCCAGCAGCCCGGGGCCAACAGGGGGCGATGGCTACACCTTC
TRBJ2-1 TRBD2 TRBV30 NA CAWSVKSPGGLNEQFF TGTGCCTGGAGTGTTAAGTCCCCGGGGGGGCTCAATGAGCAGTTCTTC
TRBJ1-5 NA TRBV7-9 once CASSPRGASYQPQHF TGTGCCAGCAGCCCCCGAGGAGCGTCCTATCAGCCCCAGCATTTT
TRBJ1-2 TRBD1 TRBV5-4 NA CASSSDTGGYYGYTF TGTGCCAGCAGCTCCGACACAGGGGGCTACTATGGCTACACCTTC
TRBJ2-3 NA TRBV27 NA CASSPGGISTDTQYF TGTGCCAGCAGTCCCGGTGGCATTAGCACAGATACGCAGTATTTT
TRBJ2-7 NA TRBV9 once CASSVATGFEQYF TGTGCCAGCAGCGTAGCTACAGGATTTGAGCAGTACTTC
TRBJ2-7 NA TRBV4-1 NA CASSQGPPYEQYF TGCGCCAGCAGCCAAGGACCTCCCTACGAGCAGTACTTC